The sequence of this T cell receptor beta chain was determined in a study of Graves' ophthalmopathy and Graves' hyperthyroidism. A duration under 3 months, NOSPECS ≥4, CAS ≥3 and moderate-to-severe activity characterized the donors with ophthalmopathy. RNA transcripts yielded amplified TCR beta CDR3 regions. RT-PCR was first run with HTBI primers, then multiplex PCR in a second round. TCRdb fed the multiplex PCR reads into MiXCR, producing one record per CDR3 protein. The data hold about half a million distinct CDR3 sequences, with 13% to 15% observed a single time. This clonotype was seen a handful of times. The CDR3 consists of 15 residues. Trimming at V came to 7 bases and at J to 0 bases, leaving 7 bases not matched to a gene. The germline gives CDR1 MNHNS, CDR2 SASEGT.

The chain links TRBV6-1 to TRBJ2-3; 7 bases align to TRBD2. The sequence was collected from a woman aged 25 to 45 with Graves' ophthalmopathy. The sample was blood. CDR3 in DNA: TGTGCCAGCACCCCAAACGGGGGGAGCACAGATACGCAGTATTTT. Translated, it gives CASTPNGGSTDTQYF.